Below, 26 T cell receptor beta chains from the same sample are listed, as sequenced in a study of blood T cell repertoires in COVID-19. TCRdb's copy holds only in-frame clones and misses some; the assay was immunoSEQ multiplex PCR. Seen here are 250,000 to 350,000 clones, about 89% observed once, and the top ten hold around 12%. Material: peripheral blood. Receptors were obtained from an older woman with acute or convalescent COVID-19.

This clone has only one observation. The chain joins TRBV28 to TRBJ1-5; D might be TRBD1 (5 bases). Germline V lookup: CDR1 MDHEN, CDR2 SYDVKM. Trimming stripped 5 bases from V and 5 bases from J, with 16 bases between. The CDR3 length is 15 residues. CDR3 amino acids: CASSRQPKRDQPQHF. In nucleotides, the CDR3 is TGTGCCAGCAGTCGACAGCCGAAACGAGATCAGCCCCAGCATTTT. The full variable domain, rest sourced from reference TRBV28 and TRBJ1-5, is DVKVTQSSRYLVKRTGEKVFLECVQDMDHENMFWYRQDPGLGLRLIYFSYDVKMKEKGDIPEGYSVSREKKERFSLILESASTNQTSMYLCASSRQPKRDQPQHFGDGTRLSIL.

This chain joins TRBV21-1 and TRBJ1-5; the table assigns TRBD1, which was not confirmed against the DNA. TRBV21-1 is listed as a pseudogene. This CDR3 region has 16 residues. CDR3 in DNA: TGTGCCAGCAGCAAGTCGGGACAGGGCGACAATCAGCCCCAGCATTTT. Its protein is CASSKSGQGDNQPQHF.

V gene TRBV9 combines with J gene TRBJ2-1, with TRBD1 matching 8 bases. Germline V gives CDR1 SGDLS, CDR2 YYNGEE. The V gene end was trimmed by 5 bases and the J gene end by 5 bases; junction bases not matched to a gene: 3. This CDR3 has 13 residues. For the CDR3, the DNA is TGTGCCAGCAGTCAACAGGGGGACAATGAGCAGTTCTTC. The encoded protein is CASSQQGDNEQFF.

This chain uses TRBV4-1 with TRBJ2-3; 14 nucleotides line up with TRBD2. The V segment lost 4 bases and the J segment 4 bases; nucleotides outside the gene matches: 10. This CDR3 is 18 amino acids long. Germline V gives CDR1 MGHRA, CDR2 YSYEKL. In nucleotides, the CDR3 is TGCGCCAGCAGCCCTGGGACTAGCGGGAGTCAAGGAGCAGATACGCAGTATTTT. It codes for CASSPGTSGSQGADTQYF.

CDR3 bases: TGTGCCAGCGCGCCGGTGGGACAGGGGGCAAGGGCTTTCTTT. This encodes CASAPVGQGARAFF. This sequence joins TRBV10-3 and TRBJ1-1, with 12 bases fitting TRBD1. Germline-derived CDR1 and CDR2 are ENHRY and SYGVKD. V lost 10 bases and J lost 11; bases outside the gene matches: 14. This CDR3 comprises 14 residues.

CDR3 region: CASSLTGGYEQYF. In DNA, the CDR3 is TGTGCCAGCAGCTTAACAGGGGGATACGAGCAGTACTTC. The chain links TRBV7-2 to TRBJ2-7; 8 bases line up with TRBD1. J was trimmed by 4 bases and V by 2 bases; bases with no gene match: 1. This CDR3 has 13 amino acids. Germline CDR1 reads SGHTA; CDR2 reads FQGNSA.

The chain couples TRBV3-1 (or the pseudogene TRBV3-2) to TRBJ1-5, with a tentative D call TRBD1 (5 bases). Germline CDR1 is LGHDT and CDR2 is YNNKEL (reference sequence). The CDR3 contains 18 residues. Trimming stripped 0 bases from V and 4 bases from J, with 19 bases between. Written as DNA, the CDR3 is TGTGCCAGCAGCCAAGATGGGCAGACGACAGCCAGAAATCAGCCCCAGCATTTT. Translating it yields CASSQDGQTTARNQPQHF.

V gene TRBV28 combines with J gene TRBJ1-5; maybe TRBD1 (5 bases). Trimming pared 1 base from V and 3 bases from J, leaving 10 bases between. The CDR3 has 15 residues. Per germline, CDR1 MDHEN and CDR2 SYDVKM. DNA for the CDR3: TGTGCCAGCAGTTTATTGCGGGGGTTCAATCAGCCCCAGCATTTT. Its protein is CASSLLRGFNQPQHF.

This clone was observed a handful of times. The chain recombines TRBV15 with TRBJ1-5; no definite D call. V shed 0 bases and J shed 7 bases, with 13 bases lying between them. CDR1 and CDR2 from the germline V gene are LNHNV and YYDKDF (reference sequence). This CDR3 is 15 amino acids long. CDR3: CATSREGRLDQPQHF. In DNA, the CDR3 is TGTGCCACCAGCAGAGAGGGGAGATTGGACCAGCCCCAGCATTTT.

The CDR3 protein is CASSQDMSLSYEQYF. As DNA, the CDR3 is TGTGCCAGCAGCCAAGACATGAGCTTATCCTACGAGCAGTACTTC. V usage is TRBV3-1 (or the pseudogene TRBV3-2) and J usage is TRBJ2-7; D unclear. V shed 0 bases and J shed 1 base, with 10 bases lying between them. Per the germline V gene, CDR1 is LGHDT and CDR2 is YNNKEL (reference sequence). The CDR3 covers 15 residues.

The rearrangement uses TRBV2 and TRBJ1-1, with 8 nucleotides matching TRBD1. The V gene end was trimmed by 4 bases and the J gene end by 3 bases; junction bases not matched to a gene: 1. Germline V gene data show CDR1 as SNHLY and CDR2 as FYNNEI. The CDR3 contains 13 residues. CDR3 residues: CASSGGQDTEAFF. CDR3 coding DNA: TGTGCCAGCAGTGGGGGACAGGACACTGAAGCTTTCTTT. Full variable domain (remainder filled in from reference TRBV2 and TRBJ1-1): EPEVTQTPSHQVTQMGQEVILRCVPISNHLYFYWYRQILGQKVEFLVSFYNNEISEKSEIFDDQFSVERPDGSNFTLKIRSTKLEDSAMYFCASSGGQDTEAFFGQGTRLTVV.

CDR3 sequence (DNA): TGTGCCAGCAGTTTATACGGTCCGGGAGGGAGTAAAGAGACCCAGTACTTC. It yields the protein CASSLYGPGGSKETQYF. The chain recombines TRBV27 with TRBJ2-5; TRBD2 matches at 8 bases. Germline lookup yields CDR1 MNHEY and CDR2 SMNVEV (reference sequence). This CDR3 has 17 amino acids. With 1 base clipped from V and 3 bases from J, the junction kept 10 bases outside the gene matches.

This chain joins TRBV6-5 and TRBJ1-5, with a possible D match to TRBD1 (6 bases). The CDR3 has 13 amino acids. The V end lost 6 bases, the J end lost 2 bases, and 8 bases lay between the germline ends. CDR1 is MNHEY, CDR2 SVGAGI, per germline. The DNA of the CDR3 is TGTGCCAGCAGAGGGGGTGGCAATCAGCCCCAGCATTTT. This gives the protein CASRGGGNQPQHF.

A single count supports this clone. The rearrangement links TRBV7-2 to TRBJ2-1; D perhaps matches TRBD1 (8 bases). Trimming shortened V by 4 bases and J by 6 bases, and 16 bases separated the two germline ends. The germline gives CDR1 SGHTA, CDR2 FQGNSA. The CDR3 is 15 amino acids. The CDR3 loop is CASSSRQGRVNEQFF. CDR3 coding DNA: TGTGCCAGCAGCTCCAGACAGGGGAGGGTCAATGAGCAGTTCTTC.

The CDR3 nucleotides are TGTGCCAGCAGCTTAAATGCAGGGGATAATCAGCCCCAGCATTTT. It codes for CASSLNAGDNQPQHF. This chain joins TRBV7-2 and TRBJ1-5, with D possibly being TRBD1 (6 bases). The CDR3 has 15 residues. Trimming removed 2 bases at V and 4 bases at J, with 12 bases between. The germline V gene encodes CDR1 SGHTA and CDR2 FQGNSA.

CDR3: CASSPSAGEQFF. The CDR3 DNA follows: TGTGCCAGCTCACCAAGCGCAGGGGAGCAGTTCTTC. The V gene is TRBV18, the J gene TRBJ2-1; TRBD1 is a possible D gene (5 bases). The V and J ends lost 2 bases and 10 bases respectively, with 9 bases between them. The CDR3 totals 12 residues. CDR1 is KGHSH, CDR2 LQKENI, per germline. The full variable domain, completed using reference TRBV18 and TRBJ2-1, is NAGVMQNPRHLVRRRGQEARLRCSPMKGHSHVYWYRQLPEEGLKFMVYLQKENIIDESGMPKERFSAEFPKEGPSILRIQQVVRGDSAAYFCASSPSAGEQFFGPGTRLTVL.

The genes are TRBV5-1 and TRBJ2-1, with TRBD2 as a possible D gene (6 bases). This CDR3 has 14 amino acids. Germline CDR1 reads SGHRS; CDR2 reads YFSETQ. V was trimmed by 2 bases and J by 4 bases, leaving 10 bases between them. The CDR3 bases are TGCGCCAGCAGCTTCGGGGGTCAATACAATGAGCAGTTCTTC. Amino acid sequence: CASSFGGQYNEQFF.

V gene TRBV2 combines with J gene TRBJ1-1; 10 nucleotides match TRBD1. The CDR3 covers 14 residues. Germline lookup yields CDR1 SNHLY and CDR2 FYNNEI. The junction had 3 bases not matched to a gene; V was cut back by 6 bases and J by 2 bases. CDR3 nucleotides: TGTGCCAGCAGGACAGGGGGCGGCAACACTGAAGCTTTCTTT. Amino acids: CASRTGGGNTEAFF.

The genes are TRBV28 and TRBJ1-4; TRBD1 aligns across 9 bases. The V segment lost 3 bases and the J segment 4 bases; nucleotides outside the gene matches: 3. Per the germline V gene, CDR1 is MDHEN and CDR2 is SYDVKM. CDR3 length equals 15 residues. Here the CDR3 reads CASSFTGGSNEKLFF. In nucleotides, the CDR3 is TGTGCCAGCAGTTTCACAGGGGGCAGTAATGAAAAACTGTTTTTT. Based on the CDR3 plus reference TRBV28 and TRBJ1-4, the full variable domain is DVKVTQSSRYLVKRTGEKVFLECVQDMDHENMFWYRQDPGLGLRLIYFSYDVKMKEKGDIPEGYSVSREKKERFSLILESASTNQTSMYLCASSFTGGSNEKLFFGSGTQLSVL.

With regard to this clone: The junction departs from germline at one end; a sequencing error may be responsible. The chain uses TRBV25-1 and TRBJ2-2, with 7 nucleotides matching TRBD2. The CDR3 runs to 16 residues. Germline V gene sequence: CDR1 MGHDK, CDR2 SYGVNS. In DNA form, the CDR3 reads TGTGCCACCAGTGGGAGGGCTAGCGGGAACACCGGGGAGCTGTTTTTT. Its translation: CATSGRASGNTGELFF.

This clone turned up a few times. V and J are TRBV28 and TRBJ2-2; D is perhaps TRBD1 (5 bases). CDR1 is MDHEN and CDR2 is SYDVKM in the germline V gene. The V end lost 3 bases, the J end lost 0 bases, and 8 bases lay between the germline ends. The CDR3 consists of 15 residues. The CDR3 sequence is CASSFQGANTGELFF. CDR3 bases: TGTGCCAGCAGTTTTCAGGGTGCGAACACCGGGGAGCTGTTTTTT. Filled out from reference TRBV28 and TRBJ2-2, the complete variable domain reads DVKVTQSSRYLVKRTGEKVFLECVQDMDHENMFWYRQDPGLGLRLIYFSYDVKMKEKGDIPEGYSVSREKKERFSLILESASTNQTSMYLCASSFQGANTGELFFGEGSRLTVL.

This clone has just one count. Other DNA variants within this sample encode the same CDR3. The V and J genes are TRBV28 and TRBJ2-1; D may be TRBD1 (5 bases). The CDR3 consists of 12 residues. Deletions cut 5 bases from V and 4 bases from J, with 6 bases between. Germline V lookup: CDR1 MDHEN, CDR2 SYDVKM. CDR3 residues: CASSPGYNEQFF. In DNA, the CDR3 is TGTGCCAGCAGTCCAGGGTACAATGAGCAGTTCTTC. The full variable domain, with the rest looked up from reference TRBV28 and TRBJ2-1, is DVKVTQSSRYLVKRTGEKVFLECVQDMDHENMFWYRQDPGLGLRLIYFSYDVKMKEKGDIPEGYSVSREKKERFSLILESASTNQTSMYLCASSPGYNEQFFGPGTRLTVL.

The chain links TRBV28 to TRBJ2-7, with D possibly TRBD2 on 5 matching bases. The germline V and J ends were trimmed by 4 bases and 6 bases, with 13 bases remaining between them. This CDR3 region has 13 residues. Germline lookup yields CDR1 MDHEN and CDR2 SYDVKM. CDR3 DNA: TGTGCCAGCAGTTCCACGGCGGGTCGCGAGCAGTACTTC. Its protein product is CASSSTAGREQYF.

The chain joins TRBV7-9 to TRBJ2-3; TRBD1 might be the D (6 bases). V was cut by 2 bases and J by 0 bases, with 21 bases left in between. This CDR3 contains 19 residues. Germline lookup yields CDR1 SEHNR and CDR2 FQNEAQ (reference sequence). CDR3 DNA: TGTGCCAGCAGCTTACGTGACAGGCTGGGTCGAGTTAGCACAGATACGCAGTATTTT. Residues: CASSLRDRLGRVSTDTQYF.

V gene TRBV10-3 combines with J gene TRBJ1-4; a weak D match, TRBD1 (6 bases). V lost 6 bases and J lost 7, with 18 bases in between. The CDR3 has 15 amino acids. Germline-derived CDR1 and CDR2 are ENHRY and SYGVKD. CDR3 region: CAIRNPGQGSEKLFF. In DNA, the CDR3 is TGTGCCATCAGAAATCCCGGGCAGGGGAGTGAAAAACTGTTTTTT.

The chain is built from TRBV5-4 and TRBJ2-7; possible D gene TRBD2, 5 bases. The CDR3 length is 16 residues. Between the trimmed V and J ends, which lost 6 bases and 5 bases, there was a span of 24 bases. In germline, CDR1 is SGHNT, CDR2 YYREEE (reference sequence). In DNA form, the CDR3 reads TGTGCCAGCACCCCGGGAAGGAGCGCCGGTAGGGACGAGCAGTACTTC. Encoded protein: CASTPGRSAGRDEQYF. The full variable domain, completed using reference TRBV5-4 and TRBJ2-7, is ETGVTQSPTHLIKTRGQQVTLRCSSQSGHNTVSWYQQALGQGPQFIFQYYREEENGRGNFPPRFSGLQFPNYSSELNVNALELDDSALYLCASTPGRSAGRDEQYFGPGTRLTVT.